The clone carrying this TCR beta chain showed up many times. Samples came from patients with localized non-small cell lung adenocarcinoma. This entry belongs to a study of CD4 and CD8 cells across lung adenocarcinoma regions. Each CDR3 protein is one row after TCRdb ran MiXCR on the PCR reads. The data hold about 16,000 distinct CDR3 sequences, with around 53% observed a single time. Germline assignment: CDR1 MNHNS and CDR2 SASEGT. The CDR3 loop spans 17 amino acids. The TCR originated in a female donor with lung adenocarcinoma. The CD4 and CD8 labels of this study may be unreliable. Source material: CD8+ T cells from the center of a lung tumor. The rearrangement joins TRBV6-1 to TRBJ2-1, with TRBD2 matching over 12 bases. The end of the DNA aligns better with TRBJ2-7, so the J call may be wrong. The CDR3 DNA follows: TGTGCCAGCAGTGAATCGGAGCTAGCGGGGGGGGCAAATGAGCAGTACTTC. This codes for CASSESELAGGANEQYF.